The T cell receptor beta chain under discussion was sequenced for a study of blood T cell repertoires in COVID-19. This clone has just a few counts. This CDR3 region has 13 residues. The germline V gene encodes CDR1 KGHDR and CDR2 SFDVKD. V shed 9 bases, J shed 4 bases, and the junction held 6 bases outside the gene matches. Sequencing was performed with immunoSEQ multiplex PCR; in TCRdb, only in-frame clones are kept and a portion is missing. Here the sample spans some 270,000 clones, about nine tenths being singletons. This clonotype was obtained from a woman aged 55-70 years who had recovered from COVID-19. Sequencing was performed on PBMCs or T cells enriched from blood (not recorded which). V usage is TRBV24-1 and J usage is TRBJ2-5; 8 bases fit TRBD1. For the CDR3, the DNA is TGTGCCACCGGACAGGGTGGAGGAGAGACCCAGTACTTC. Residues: CATGQGGGETQYF.